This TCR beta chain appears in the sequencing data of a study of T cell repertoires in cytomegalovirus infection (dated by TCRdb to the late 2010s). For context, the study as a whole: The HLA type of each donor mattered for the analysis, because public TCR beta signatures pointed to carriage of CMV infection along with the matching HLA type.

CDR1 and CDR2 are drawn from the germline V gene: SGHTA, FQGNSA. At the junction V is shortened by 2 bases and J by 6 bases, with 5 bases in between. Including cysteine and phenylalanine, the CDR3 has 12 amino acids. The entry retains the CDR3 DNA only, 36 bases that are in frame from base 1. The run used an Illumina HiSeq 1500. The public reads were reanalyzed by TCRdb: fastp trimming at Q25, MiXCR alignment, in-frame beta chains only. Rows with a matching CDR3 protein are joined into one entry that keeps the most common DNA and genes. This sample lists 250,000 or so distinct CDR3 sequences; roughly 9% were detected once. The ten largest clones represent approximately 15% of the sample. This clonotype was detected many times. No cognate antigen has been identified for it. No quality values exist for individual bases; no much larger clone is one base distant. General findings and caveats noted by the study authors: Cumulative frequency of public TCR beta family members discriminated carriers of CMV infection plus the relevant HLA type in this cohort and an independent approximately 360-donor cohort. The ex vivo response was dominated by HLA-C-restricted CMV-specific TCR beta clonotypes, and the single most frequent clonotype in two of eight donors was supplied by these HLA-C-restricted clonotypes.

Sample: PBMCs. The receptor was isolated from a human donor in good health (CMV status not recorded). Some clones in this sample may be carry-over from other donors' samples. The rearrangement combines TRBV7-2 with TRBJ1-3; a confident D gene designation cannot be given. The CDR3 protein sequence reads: CASSLKKNTIYF. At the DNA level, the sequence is TGTGCCAGCAGCTTAAAAAAAAACACCATATATTTT.